This is a list of T cell receptor beta chains from one sample in a study of T cell responses to AZD1222 COVID-19 vaccine. Using immunoSEQ multiplex PCR, the repertoire was profiled, and TCRdb retains in-frame clones only, with some absent. The table records fewer than 120,000 clones, 87% of them present only once. The specimen comprised peripheral blood, sampled on day 0 of AZD1222 vaccination. The receptors originated from an adult in good health. The conserved cysteine and the conserved F or W are not part of the CDR3 here. Each record gives: J gene, V gene, CDR3 protein.

TRBJ1-4,TRBV14,ASSHLQGTNEKLF
TRBJ1-1,TRBV7-2,ASSTRQGARTEAF
TRBJ1-2,TRBV21-1,ASNRDREDYGYT
TRBJ2-3,TRBV7-3,ASSLMGAEDTQY
TRBJ2-7,TRBV10-1,ASPEARGPFYEQY
TRBJ1-6,TRBV21-1,ASSITPSSYNSPLH
TRBJ2-5,TRBV15,ATSRDRTSGPQETQY
TRBJ1-1,TRBV27,ASSLSSGMGTEAF
TRBJ1-2,TRBV28,ASSLGTDVDT
TRBJ1-6,TRBV3-1/TRBV3-2,ASSPGAVASPLH
TRBJ1-2,TRBV3-1/TRBV3-2,ASNRGDGTNYGYT
TRBJ1-1,TRBV28,AIIRTQGNTEAF
TRBJ1-2,TRBV21-1,ASSTETGRGTVNYGYT
TRBJ1-1,TRBV28,ASSLYSLGTEAF
TRBJ2-5,TRBV29-1,SVELAGRETQY
TRBJ1-4,TRBV2,ASRIQGLNEKLF
TRBJ2-1,TRBV18,ASSKSGSHNEQF
TRBJ1-5,TRBV6-2/TRBV6-3,ASSLQGADQPQH
TRBJ2-7,TRBV11-2,ASSPGSVTYEQY
TRBJ1-2,TRBV4-1,ASSPLRGVWGYT
TRBJ1-2,TRBV27,ATRRGRGYGYT
TRBJ2-2,TRBV11-3,ASSFGGQGATGELF
TRBJ1-5,TRBV23-1,ASSQSYPINQPQH
TRBJ1-2,TRBV6-6,ASSYSAPSIGGYT
TRBJ1-2,TRBV5-1,ASSLYRHNYGYT
TRBJ1-1,TRBV3-1/TRBV3-2,ASSQEGVNTEAF
TRBJ2-3,TRBV18,ASSPGTDTQY
TRBJ2-4,TRBV11-2,ASSLDGQVYSLGS
TRBJ1-6,TRBV10-3,AISESQKNSPLH